This T cell receptor (beta chain) was sequenced in a study of blood T cell repertoires in COVID-19. This CDR3 spans 14 amino acids. CDR1 and CDR2 from the germline V gene are SNHLY and FYNNEI. The V end lost 6 bases, the J end lost 7 bases, and 13 bases lay between the germline ends. Authors' data handling: Estimation of nucleated cell counts was performed using reference gene primer amplification. Libraries were prepared by immunoSEQ multiplex PCR; TCRdb keeps only in-frame clonotypes and omits some of them. That table gives V, J and clone size, and the DNA gave D and trimming. The profile covers some 400,000 clones, with around 87% appearing a single time and roughly 1.4% taken by the ten largest. Those enrolled, adults aged about 18 to 89 years, came from some 23 US areas. The study assigned cohorts using participant-reported clinical history. Cohort 3 recovery required two negative PCRs, clearance, or symptom resolution.

The chain is built from TRBV2 and TRBJ1-6, with a tentative D call TRBD1 (5 bases). Material for sequencing was PBMCs or T cells enriched from blood (not recorded which). This sequence originates from a man under 40 who had recovered from COVID-19. For the CDR3, the DNA is TGTGCCAGCAGGTTGACAGCAGTAAATTCACCCCTCCACTTT. Its protein product is CASRLTAVNSPLHF.